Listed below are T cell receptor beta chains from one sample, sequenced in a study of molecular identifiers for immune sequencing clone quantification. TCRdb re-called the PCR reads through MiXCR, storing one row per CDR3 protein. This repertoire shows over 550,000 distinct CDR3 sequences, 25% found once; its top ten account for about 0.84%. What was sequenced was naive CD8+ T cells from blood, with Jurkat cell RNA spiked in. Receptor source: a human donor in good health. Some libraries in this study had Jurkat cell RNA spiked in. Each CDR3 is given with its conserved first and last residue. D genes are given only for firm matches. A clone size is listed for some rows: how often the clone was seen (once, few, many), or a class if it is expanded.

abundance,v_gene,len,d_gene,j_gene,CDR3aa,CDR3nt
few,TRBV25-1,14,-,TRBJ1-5,CASSELGFNQPQHF,TGTGCCAGCAGTGAATTAGGGTTTAATCAGCCCCAGCATTTT
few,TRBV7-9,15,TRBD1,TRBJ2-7,CASSPPTGQGGEQYF,TGTGCCAGCAGCCCCCCTACAGGACAGGGAGGCGAGCAGTACTTC
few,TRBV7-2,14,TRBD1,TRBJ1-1,CASRGQGANTEAFF,TGTGCCAGCAGGGGACAGGGGGCGAACACTGAAGCTTTCTTT
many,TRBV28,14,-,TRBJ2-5,CASSLYSVQETQYF,TGTGCCAGCAGTTTATACAGCGTCCAAGAGACCCAGTACTTC
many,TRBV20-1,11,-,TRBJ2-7,CSAREAYEQYF,TGCAGTGCTAGAGAGGCCTACGAGCAGTACTTC
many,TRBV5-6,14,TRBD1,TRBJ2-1,CASYTGGAVNEQFF,TGTGCCAGCTATACAGGGGGCGCGGTTAATGAGCAGTTCTTC
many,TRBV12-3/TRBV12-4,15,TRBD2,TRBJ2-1,CASSPPAGGTGEQFF,TGTGCCAGCAGTCCCCCGGCGGGGGGTACTGGGGAGCAGTTCTTC
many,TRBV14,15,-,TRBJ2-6,CASSQAGAGANVLTF,TGTGCCAGCAGCCAAGCAGGGGCTGGGGCCAACGTCCTGACTTTC
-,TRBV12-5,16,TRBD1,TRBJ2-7,CASGLFVGTGLYEQYF,TGTGCTAGTGGTTTGTTTGTCGGGACAGGGCTTTACGAGCAGTACTTC
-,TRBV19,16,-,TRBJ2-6,CASSPWVLSGANVLTF,TGTGCCAGTAGTCCTTGGGTACTCTCTGGGGCCAACGTCCTGACTTTC
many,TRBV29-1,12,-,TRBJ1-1,CSVALAGTEAFF,TGCAGCGTAGCTCTAGCGGGGACTGAAGCTTTCTTT
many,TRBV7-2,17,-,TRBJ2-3,CASSDDRGHYSTDTQYF,TGTGCCAGCAGCGACGACCGGGGCCACTATAGCACAGATACGCAGTATTTT
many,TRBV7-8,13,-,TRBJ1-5,CASSFVSNQPQHF,TGTGCCAGCAGCTTCGTTAGCAATCAGCCCCAGCATTTT
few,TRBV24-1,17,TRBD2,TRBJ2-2,CATSDSLAGGITGELFF,TGTGCCACCAGTGATTCATTAGCGGGAGGAATCACCGGGGAGCTGTTTTTT
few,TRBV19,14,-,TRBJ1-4,CASSIREPAEKLFF,TGTGCCAGTAGTATCAGGGAGCCAGCGGAAAAACTGTTTTTT
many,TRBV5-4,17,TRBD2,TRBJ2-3,CASSIPFGSGGTDTQYF,TGTGCCAGCAGCATCCCCTTTGGAAGCGGGGGCACAGATACGCAGTATTTT
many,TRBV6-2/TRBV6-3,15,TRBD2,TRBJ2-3,CASGSGSHVTDTQYF,TGTGCCAGCGGTAGCGGGAGCCATGTTACAGATACGCAGTATTTT
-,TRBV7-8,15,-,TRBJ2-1,CARSLLGFSYNEQFF,TGTGCCCGCAGCTTATTGGGGTTCTCCTACAATGAGCAGTTCTTC
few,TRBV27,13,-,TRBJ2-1,CASSLGMGDEQFF,TGTGCCAGCAGTTTGGGTATGGGCGATGAGCAGTTCTTC